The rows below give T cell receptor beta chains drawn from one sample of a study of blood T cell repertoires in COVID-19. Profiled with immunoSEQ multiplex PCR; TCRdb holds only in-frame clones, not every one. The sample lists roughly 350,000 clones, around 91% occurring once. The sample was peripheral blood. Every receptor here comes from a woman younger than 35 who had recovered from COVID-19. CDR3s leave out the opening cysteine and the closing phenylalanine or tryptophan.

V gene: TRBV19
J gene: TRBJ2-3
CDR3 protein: ASSARDRGLDTQY

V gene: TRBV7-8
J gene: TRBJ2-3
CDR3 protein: ASSWRPSADTQY

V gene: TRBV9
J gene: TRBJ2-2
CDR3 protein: ASSVAGGLAGANTGELF

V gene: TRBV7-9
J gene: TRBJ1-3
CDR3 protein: ASSDMVRGHDVRNTIY

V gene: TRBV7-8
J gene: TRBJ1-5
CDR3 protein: ASSLVSHSNQPQH

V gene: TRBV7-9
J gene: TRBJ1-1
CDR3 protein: ASSLTLSGRYTEAF

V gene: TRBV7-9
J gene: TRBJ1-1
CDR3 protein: ASSLGGDTEAF

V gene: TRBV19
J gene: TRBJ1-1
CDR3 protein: ASSTRFFTEAF

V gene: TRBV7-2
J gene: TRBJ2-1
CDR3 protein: ASSSASGRYNEQF

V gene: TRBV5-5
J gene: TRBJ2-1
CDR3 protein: ASSTPSGRASNEQF

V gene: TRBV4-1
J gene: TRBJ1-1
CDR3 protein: ASSQGDMNTEAF

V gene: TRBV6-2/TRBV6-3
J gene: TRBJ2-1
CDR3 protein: ASSASGTHNEQF

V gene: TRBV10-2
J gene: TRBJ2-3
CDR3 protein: ASRSGTNTDTQY

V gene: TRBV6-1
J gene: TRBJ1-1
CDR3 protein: ASSERRGRTEAF

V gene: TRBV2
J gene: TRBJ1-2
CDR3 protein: ASSEGPGLANYGYT

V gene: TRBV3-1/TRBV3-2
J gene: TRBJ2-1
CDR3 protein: ASSQGPAGQGEF

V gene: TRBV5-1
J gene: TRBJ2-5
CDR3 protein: ASSLTGAETQY

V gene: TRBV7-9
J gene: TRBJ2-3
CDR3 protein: ASSARVNTDTQY

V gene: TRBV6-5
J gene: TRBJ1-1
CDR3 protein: ASFGTGKAKAF

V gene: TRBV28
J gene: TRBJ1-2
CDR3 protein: ASSFITRGQFRGYT

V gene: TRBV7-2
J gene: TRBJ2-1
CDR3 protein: ASSWDTGLSSYNEQF

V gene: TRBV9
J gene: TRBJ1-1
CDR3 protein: ASSGGQGLAEAF

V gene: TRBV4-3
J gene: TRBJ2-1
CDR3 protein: ASSQYFGTSVVGEQF

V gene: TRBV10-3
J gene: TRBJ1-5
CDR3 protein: AISESLTGRQPQH

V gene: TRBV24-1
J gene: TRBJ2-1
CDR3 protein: ATSDGRLAGVDEQF

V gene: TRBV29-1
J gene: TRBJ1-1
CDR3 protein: SVTGWTGPTEAF

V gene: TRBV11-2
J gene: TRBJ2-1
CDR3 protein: ASSFNRGSDNEQF

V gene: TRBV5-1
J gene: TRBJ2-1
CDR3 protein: ASSLGTALYNEQF

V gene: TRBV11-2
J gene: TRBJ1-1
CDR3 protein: ASSDTGVEAF

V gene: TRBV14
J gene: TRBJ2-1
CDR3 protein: ASSPTGLRAGASYNEQF

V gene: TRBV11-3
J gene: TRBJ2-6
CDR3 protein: ASSLGGGPEANVLT

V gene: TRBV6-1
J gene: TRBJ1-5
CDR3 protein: ASSDRQPQH

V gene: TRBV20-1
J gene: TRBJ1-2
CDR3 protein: SASLTGGAGYGYT

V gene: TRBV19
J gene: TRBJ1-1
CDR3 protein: ASSIESVAGTEAF

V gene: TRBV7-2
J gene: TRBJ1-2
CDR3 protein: ASSPRQSAGYGYT

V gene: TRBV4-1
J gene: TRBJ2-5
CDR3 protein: ASSPHLAGPQETQY

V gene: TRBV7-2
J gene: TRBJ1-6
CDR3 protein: ASSLGRDASSYNSPLH

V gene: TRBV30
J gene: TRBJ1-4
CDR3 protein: AWSVHRGRGNEKLF

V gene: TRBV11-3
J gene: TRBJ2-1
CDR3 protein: ASSFRQGALDEQF

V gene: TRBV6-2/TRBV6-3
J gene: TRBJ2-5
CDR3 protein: ASSYLPSSGRPQETQY

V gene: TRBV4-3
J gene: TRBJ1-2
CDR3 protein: ASSQDEFAGLGGYT

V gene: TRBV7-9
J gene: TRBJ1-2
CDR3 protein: ASSSRDRDNYGYT

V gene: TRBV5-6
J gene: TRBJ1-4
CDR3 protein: ASSLVAGGGEKLF

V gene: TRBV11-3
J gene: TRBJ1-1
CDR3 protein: ASSSQDTFNTEAF

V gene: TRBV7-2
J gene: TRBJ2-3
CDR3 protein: ASSLGPSGSLSTDTQY

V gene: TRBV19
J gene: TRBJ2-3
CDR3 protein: ASSIKRDSTDTQY

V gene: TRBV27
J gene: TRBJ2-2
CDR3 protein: ASSLLANGGTGELF

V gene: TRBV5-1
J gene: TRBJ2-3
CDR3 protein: ASSLDPGGEPRRDRTDTQY

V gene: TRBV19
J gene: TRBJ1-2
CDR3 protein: ASSRQGGRYGYT

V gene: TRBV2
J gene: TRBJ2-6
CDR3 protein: ASGGLDSGANVLT

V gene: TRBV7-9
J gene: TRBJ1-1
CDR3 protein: ASSLETGVGAF

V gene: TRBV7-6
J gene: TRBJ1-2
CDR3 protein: ASSLAGGGYGYT

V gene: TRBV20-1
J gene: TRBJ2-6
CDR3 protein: SASQRANVLT

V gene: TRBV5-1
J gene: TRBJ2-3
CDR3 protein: ASSLGRTSGVDTQY

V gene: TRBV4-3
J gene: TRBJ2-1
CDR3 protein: ASSQGTGAPMGYNEQF

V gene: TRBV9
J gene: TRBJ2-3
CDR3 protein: ASSDPLAGGPGDTQY